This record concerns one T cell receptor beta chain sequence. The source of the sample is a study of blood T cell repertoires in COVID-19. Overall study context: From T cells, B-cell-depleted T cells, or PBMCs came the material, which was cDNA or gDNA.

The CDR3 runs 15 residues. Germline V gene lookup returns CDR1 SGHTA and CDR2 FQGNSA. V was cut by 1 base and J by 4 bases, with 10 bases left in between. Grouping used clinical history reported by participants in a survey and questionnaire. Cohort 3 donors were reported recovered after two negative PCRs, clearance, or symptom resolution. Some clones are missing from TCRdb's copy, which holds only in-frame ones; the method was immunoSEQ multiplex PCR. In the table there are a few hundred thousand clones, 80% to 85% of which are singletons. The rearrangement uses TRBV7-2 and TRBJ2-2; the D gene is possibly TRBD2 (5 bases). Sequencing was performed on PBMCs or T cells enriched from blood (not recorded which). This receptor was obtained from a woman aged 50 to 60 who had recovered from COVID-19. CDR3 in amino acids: CASSLGLFGTGELFF. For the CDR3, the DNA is TGTGCCAGCAGCTTAGGACTATTCGGCACCGGGGAGCTGTTTTTT. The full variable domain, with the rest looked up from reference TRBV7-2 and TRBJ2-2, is GAGVSQSPSNKVTEKGKDVELRCDPISGHTALYWYRQSLGQGLEFLIYFQGNSAPDKSGLPSDRFSAERTGGSVSTLTIQRTQQEDSAVYLCASSLGLFGTGELFFGEGSRLTVL.